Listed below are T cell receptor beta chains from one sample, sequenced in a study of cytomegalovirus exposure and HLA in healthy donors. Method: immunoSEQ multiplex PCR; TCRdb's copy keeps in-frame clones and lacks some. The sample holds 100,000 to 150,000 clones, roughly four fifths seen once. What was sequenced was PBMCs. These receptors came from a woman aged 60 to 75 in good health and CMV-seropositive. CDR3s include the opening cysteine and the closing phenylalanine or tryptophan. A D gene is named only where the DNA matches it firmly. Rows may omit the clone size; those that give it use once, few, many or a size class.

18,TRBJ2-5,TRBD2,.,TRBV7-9,TGTGCCAGCAGCTTATATCGGGATAGCGGGCGCCTAATGGAGACCCAGTACTTC,CASSLYRDSGRLMETQYF
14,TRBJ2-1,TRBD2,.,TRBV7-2,TGTGCCAGCAGTTTAGCGGGAGGTCTAGATGAGCAGTTCTTC,CASSLAGGLDEQFF
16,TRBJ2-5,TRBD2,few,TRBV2,TGTGCCAGCAGTGGGGCACCTAGCGGGACAAAAGAGACCCAGTACTTC,CASSGAPSGTKETQYF
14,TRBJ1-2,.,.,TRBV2,TGTGCCAGCAGTGAAGCGCTGACCAGGGTTGGCTACACCTTC,CASSEALTRVGYTF
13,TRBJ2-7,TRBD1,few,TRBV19,TGTGCCAGTAGCGGACAGGGGACCTACGAGCAGTACTTC,CASSGQGTYEQYF
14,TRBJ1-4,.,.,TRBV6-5,TGTGCCAGCAGCCACCGGACAGCTAATGAAAAACTGTTTTTT,CASSHRTANEKLFF
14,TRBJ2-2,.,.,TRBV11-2,TGTGCCAGCAGCTTAATGGGGGCAGGAGGGGAGCTGTTTTTT,CASSLMGAGGELFF
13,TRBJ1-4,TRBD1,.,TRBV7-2,TGTGCCAGCAGCTCCCCAGGGGGCAGAAAACTGTTTTTT,CASSSPGGRKLFF
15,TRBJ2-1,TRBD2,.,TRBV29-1,TGCAGCGTTGGAAAAAAGACTAGCGGAGCCAATGAGCAGTTCTTC,CSVGKKTSGANEQFF
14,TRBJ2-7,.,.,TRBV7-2,TGTGCCAGCAGCCGGGTCCCCGCAACAGGCGAGCAGTACTTC,CASSRVPATGEQYF
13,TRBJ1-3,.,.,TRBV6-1,TGTGCCAGCACCACACGCTCTGGAAACACCATATATTTT,CASTTRSGNTIYF
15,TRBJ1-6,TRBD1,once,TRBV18,TGTGCCAGCTCCCCCGGTGGCAGGGGGAATTCACCCCTCCACTTT,CASSPGGRGNSPLHF
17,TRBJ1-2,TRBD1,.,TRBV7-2,TGTGCCAGCAGCTTAGATAGGGCGACAGGGGGGGATGATGGCTACACCTTC,CASSLDRATGGDDGYTF
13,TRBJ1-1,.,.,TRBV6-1,TGTGCCAGCAGTGAACAGTCGGGCACTGAAGCTTTCTTT,CASSEQSGTEAFF
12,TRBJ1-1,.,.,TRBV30,TGTGCCTGGAGTTCTGGAGACACTGAAGCTTTCTTT,CAWSSGDTEAFF
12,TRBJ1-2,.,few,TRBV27,TGTGCCACCCACGCGGGTGGGGATGGCTACACCTTC,CATHAGGDGYTF
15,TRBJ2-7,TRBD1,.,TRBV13,TGTGCCACCAACCCACCCGGGACAGGGGACTACGAGCAGTACTTC,CATNPPGTGDYEQYF
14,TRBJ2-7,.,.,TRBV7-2,TGTGCCAGCAGCTTAGAGGGGGGGCGCTACGAGCAGTACTTC,CASSLEGGRYEQYF
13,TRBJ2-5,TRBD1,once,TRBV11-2,TGTGCCAGCAGCTTAGATCGGGACAGATTTGAGTACTTC,CASSLDRDRFEYF
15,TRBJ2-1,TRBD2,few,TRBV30,TGTGCCTGGAGTATCTTAGCGGGAGAGCGCAATGAGCAGTTCTTC,CAWSILAGERNEQFF
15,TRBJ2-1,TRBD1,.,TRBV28,TGTGCCAGCCGATCGACAGGGCTGGGCGGTAATGAGCAGTTCTTC,CASRSTGLGGNEQFF
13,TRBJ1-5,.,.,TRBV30,TGTGCCTGGAGTGTACAGGACGCCCAGCCCCAGCATTTT,CAWSVQDAQPQHF
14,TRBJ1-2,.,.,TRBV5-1,TGCGCCAGCAGTGGTGGTGGGGGGATCTATGGCTACACCTTC,CASSGGGGIYGYTF
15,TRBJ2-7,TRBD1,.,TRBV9,TGTGCCAGCAGCGTAGGGGGGACAGGGGTCTACGAGCAGTACTTC,CASSVGGTGVYEQYF
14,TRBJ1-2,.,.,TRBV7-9,TGTGCCAGCAGCCAAGAGTACAGTGAAGATGGCTACACCTTC,CASSQEYSEDGYTF
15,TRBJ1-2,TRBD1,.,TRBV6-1,TGTGCCAGCACTTCCCGAGACAGGGGGCTTTTTGGCTACACCTTC,CASTSRDRGLFGYTF
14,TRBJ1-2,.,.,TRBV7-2,TGTGCCAGCAGCTTCGACAGGTCTAACTATGGCTACACCTTC,CASSFDRSNYGYTF
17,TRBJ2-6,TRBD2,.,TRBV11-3,TGTGCCAGCAGCCAACTCCTAGCGGGAGTGGGGGCCAACGTCCTGACTTTC,CASSQLLAGVGANVLTF
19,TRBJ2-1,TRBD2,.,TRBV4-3,TGCGCCAGCAGCCAAGATCCAAATCGGGGACTAGCGGGATTCAATGAGCAGTTCTTC,CASSQDPNRGLAGFNEQFF
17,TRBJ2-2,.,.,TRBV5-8,TGTGCCAGCAGCTTTTCAACCCCCGGGACTTACCCCGGGGAGCTGTTTTTT,CASSFSTPGTYPGELFF
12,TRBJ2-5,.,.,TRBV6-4,TGTGCCAGCAGTTCATTCAGGGGTGAGCAGTACTTC,CASSSFRGEQYF
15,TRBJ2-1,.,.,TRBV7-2,TGTGCCAGCAGCTTTTCCGGCGGAGGAGGGAATGAGCAGTTCTTC,CASSFSGGGGNEQFF
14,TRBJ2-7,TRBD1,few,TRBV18,TGTGCCAGCTCCCTCACAGGGGAGCGATCCGAGCAGTACTTC,CASSLTGERSEQYF
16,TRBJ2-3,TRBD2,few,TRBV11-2,TGTGCCAGCAGCTTCTTTGGCGGGGGGGGCACAGATACGCAGTATTTT,CASSFFGGGGTDTQYF
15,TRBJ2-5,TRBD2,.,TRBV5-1,TGCGCCAGCAGCTTGTCAGGACTAGGAGGAAAGACCCAGTACTTC,CASSLSGLGGKTQYF
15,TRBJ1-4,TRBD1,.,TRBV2,TGTGCCAGCGACCGGACAGGGGGGGCTAATGAAAAACTGTTTTTT,CASDRTGGANEKLFF
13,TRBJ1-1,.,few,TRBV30,TGTGCCTGGCATGGCCAGATGAACACTGAAGCTTTCTTT,CAWHGQMNTEAFF
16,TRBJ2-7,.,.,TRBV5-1,TGCGCCAGCAGCTTGGAAGTTGGGCTCCACTCCTACGAGCAGTACTTC,CASSLEVGLHSYEQYF
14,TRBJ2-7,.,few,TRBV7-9,TGTGCCAGCAGCTTAAACACCCGACCGGGCGAGCAGTACTTC,CASSLNTRPGEQYF
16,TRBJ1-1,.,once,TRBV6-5,TGTGCCAGCAGTTACTCGCTGGGGGGAATGAACACTGAAGCTTTCTTT,CASSYSLGGMNTEAFF
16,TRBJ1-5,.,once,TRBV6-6,TGTGCCAGCAGTTACTCCACGGTTGGTAGCAATCAGCCCCAGCATTTT,CASSYSTVGSNQPQHF
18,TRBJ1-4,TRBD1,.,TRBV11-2,TGTGCCAGCAGCTTAGATTCAGCCGGGACAGGGATTAATGAAAAACTGTTTTTT,CASSLDSAGTGINEKLFF
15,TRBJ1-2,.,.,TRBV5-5,TGTGCCAGCAGCTTGTCGGCACAGCTTTCCTATGGCTACACCTTC,CASSLSAQLSYGYTF
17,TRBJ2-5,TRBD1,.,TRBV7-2,TGTGCCAGCAGCTCCGCCCAAGACAGGGGGCTCCGAGAGACCCAGTACTTC,CASSSAQDRGLRETQYF
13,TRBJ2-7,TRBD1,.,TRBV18,TGTGCCAGCTCACGGACAGGGATAAACGAGCAGTACTTC,CASSRTGINEQYF
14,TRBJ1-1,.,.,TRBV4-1,TGCGCCAGCAGCCAAGATATTTCGGGGTATCAGGCTTTCTTT,CASSQDISGYQAFF
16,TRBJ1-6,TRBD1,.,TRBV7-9,TGTGCCAGCAGACCCGGGGGACAGGGGGCCGATTCACCCCTCCACTTT,CASRPGGQGADSPLHF
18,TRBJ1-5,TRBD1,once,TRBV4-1,TGCGCCAGCAGCCAAGATCAAGCGACAGGGGTAGGCAATCAGCCCCAGCATTTT,CASSQDQATGVGNQPQHF
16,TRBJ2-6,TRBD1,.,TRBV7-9,TGTGCCAGCAGCTCACAGGGGGCAGTCGGGGCCAACGTCCTGACTTTC,CASSSQGAVGANVLTF
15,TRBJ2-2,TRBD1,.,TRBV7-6,TGTGCCAGCAGCCAAAACAGGGGAAACACCGGGGAGCTGTTTTTT,CASSQNRGNTGELFF
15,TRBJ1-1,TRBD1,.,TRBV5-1,TGCGCCAGCAGCGGTCGGACAGGGGGGAACACTGAAGCTTTCTTT,CASSGRTGGNTEAFF
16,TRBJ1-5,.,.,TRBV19,TGTGCCAGTACCGCCCGACAGGACCTTAGCAATCAGCCCCAGCATTTT,CASTARQDLSNQPQHF
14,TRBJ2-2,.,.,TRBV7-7,TGTGCTAGCAGCCCCCTGGAGGAGGCCGGGGAGCTGTTTTTT,CASSPLEEAGELFF
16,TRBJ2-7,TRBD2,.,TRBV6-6,TGTGCCAGCAGTTACTTACGACTAGCGGGAGGTTACGAGCAGTACTTC,CASSYLRLAGGYEQYF
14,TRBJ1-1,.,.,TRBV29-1,TGCAGCGTGGGGGAGACGGGGGGGAACACTGAAGCTTTCTTT,CSVGETGGNTEAFF
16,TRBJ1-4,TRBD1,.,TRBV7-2,TGTGCCAGCAGCCCAGACCGGGACAGGGGCTCTGAAAAACTGTTTTTT,CASSPDRDRGSEKLFF